This T cell receptor beta chain was profiled in a study of early T cells in non-severe SARS-CoV-2 infection. The overall study: The authors sequenced bulk RNA from unsorted whole blood, leaving chains unpaired.

Individual cDNA molecules received unique molecular identifiers during library preparation. Each CDR3 protein is one row after TCRdb ran MiXCR on the 5' RACE reads. The table records 30,000 to 45,000 distinct CDR3 sequences, about 3.8% of them present only once. V lost 2 bases, J lost 12 bases, and 13 bases lay in between. This CDR3 is 12 amino acids long. Germline V lookup: CDR1 LNHDA, CDR2 SQIVND (reference sequence). This clonotype was detected many times. No antigen is known for it. General study results and limits: Missing private and CD4 specificities, VDJdb matching favored anti-spike CD8 responses.

V gene TRBV19 combines with J gene TRBJ1-2; tentatively, D is TRBD1 (5 bases). The sequencing input was whole blood. The TCR sequence derives from an adult who was a healthcare worker with PCR-confirmed SARS-CoV-2 infection or an uninfected control (not recorded which). The DNA of the CDR3 is TGTGCCAGTAGTATACCGCAGGGATCGAACACCTTC. Amino acids: CASSIPQGSNTF. Variable domain in full (rest from reference TRBV19 and TRBJ1-2): DGGITQSPKYLFRKEGQNVTLSCEQNLNHDAMYWYRQDPGQGLRLIYYSQIVNDFQKGDIAEGYSVSREKKESFPLTVTSAQKNPTAFYLCASSIPQGSNTFGSGTRLTVV.